Presented here are 22 T cell receptor beta chains from one specimen sequenced in a study of T cell responses to AZD1222 COVID-19 vaccine. Some clones are missing from TCRdb's copy, which holds only in-frame ones; the method was immunoSEQ multiplex PCR. The sample lists about 100,000 clones, approximately 90% occurring once. The sequenced sample was peripheral blood, obtained on day 0 of AZD1222 vaccination. The receptor source for this set is an adult in good health.

The gene calls are TRBV28 and TRBJ2-2; TRBD1 might be the D (6 bases). Germline V gene data show CDR1 as MDHEN and CDR2 as SYDVKM. The CDR3 sequence is 16 residues long. Trimming pared 7 bases from V and 1 base from J, leaving 16 bases between. This chain's CDR3 is CASTSFGTQNTGELFF. The CDR3 DNA reads as TGTGCCAGCACCTCGTTCGGGACACAGAACACCGGGGAGCTGTTTTTT.

This clone was detected once. This chain uses TRBV28 with TRBJ2-1, with 7 bases lining up with TRBD2. Germline CDR1 and CDR2: MDHEN and SYDVKM. The length of the CDR3 is 16 residues. V lost 6 bases to trimming and J lost 3 bases; unmatched junction nucleotides: 11. CDR3 protein: CASSPQRASGYNEQFF. CDR3 sequence (DNA): TGTGCCAGCAGCCCCCAGCGGGCTAGCGGCTACAATGAGCAGTTCTTC. Supplemented by reference TRBV28 and TRBJ2-1, the full variable domain reads DVKVTQSSRYLVKRTGEKVFLECVQDMDHENMFWYRQDPGLGLRLIYFSYDVKMKEKGDIPEGYSVSREKKERFSLILESASTNQTSMYLCASSPQRASGYNEQFFGPGTRLTVL.

The rearrangement links TRBV7-9 to TRBJ2-7; D remains ambiguous. In germline, CDR1 is SEHNR, CDR2 FQNEAQ (reference sequence). V lost 5 bases and J lost 2, with 16 bases in between. The CDR3 extends over 15 amino acids. The CDR3: CASSPPPPGAYEQYF. In DNA, the CDR3 is TGTGCCAGCAGCCCCCCGCCTCCGGGTGCCTACGAGCAGTACTTC.

The rearrangement joins TRBV9 to TRBJ2-2, with D unresolved. V lost 0 bases, J lost 8 bases, and 8 bases lay in between. CDR1 and CDR2 (germline): SGDLS, YYNGEE. The CDR3 runs to 13 residues. The CDR3 reads CASSVDTLGELFF. Here the CDR3 DNA reads TGTGCCAGCAGCGTAGACACACTAGGGGAGCTGTTTTTT. Using reference TRBV9 and TRBJ2-2 for the parts outside the CDR3, the full variable domain is DSGVTQTPKHLITATGQRVTLRCSPRSGDLSVYWYQQSLDQGLQFLIQYYNGEERAKGNILERFSAQQFPDLHSELNLSSLELGDSALYFCASSVDTLGELFFGEGSRLTVL.

The V call is TRBV5-7, the J call TRBJ1-1; D is unresolved. TRBV5-7 has ORF status, its function being uncertain. This CDR3 comprises 14 residues. V was trimmed by 6 bases and J by 7 bases, leaving 19 bases between them. The CDR3 sequence is CASTKAIGLVEAFF. CDR3 DNA sequence: TGTGCCAGCACGAAGGCAATAGGGCTGGTTGAAGCTTTCTTT.

V and J are TRBV19 and TRBJ2-7; TRBD1 or TRBD2 may be the D gene (6 bases each). The germline CDR1 and CDR2 sequences are LNHDA and SQIVND (reference sequence). With 3 bases removed from V and 5 bases from J, the gap between germline ends came to 14 bases. The CDR3 is made up of 14 amino acids. CDR3 nucleotides: TGTGCCAGTAGTATTAGGCAGGGGAGGAACGAGCAGTACTTC. Translating it yields CASSIRQGRNEQYF.

This clone was found once. V usage is TRBV3-1 (or the pseudogene TRBV3-2) and J usage is TRBJ1-4; TRBD1 matches 7 bases. V shed 2 bases and J 5 bases; nucleotides not matched to a gene: 11. The CDR3 consists of 17 residues. Germline V gene sequence: CDR1 LGHDT, CDR2 YNNKEL (reference sequence). The DNA for the CDR3 is TGTGCCAGCAGCCAACCATCGACAGGGCCAGAAAATGAAAAACTGTTTTTT. Translating gives CASSQPSTGPENEKLFF.

The CDR3 is CASSYLPGRMGSPLHF. In DNA form, the CDR3 reads TGTGCCAGCAGTTACTTACCCGGCAGGATGGGTTCACCCCTCCACTTT. The V gene is TRBV6-2 or TRBV6-3, the J gene TRBJ1-6; D is undetermined. Trimming pared 1 base from V and 9 bases from J, leaving 16 bases between. The CDR3 has 16 amino acids. CDR1 and CDR2 from the germline V gene are MNHEY and SVGEGT.

DNA for the CDR3: TGTGCCACTCGCTTCGGGGCGAATAATTCACCCCTCCACTTT. Its translation: CATRFGANNSPLHF. The rearrangement uses TRBV25-1 and TRBJ1-6; a weak D match, TRBD1 (5 bases). The ends were cut back, 10 bases at V and 5 bases at J, with 15 bases in the middle. Germline-derived CDR1 and CDR2 are MGHDK and SYGVNS. The CDR3 contains 14 residues.

The gene calls are TRBV4-1 and TRBJ2-3; 12 nucleotides line up with TRBD2. The V and J ends lost 0 bases and 7 bases, in that order; junction bases with no gene match: 14. CDR1 is MGHRA, CDR2 YSYEKL, per germline. This CDR3 comprises 19 residues. The CDR3 reads CASSQDPQRLAGEKNTQYF. CDR3 nucleotides: TGCGCCAGCAGCCAAGATCCTCAACGACTAGCGGGAGAAAAGAATACGCAGTATTTT.

The V gene is TRBV5-1, the J gene TRBJ2-3; a possible D gene is TRBD1 (5 bases). CDR3 length: 15 amino acids. V was clipped by 1 base and J by 0 bases, with 9 bases between them. Germline V gene lookup returns CDR1 SGHRS and CDR2 YFSETQ. The CDR3 protein is CASSLSPGSTDTQYF. CDR3 sequence (DNA): TGCGCCAGCAGCTTGAGTCCAGGGAGCACAGATACGCAGTATTTT.

The genes are TRBV19 and TRBJ2-7; D possibly matches TRBD1 or TRBD2 (6 bases each). V was clipped by 3 bases and J by 3 bases, with 18 bases between them. The CDR3 spans 16 residues. Per germline, CDR1 LNHDA and CDR2 SQIVND (reference sequence). This CDR3 reads CASSIVGGANFYEQYF. The CDR3, as DNA: TGTGCCAGTAGTATCGTGGGGGGCGCGAATTTCTACGAGCAGTACTTC.

The genes are TRBV28 and TRBJ2-7; 8 positions match TRBD2. This CDR3 region has 14 residues. The germline V gene has CDR1 MDHEN and CDR2 SYDVKM. J gave up 7 bases and V 3 bases, and 8 bases lay outside the gene matches. The DNA for the CDR3 is TGTGCCAGCAGTTTTCCGGGGGGGCAACTTGAGCAGTACTTC. This sequence encodes CASSFPGGQLEQYF.

This clone came up a few times. This chain connects TRBV3-1 (or the pseudogene TRBV3-2) to TRBJ1-1, with D hard to call. Trimming cost V 0 bases and J 1 base, with 15 bases left between them. Germline values: CDR1 LGHDT, CDR2 YNNKEL (reference sequence). This CDR3 has 17 residues. CDR3 protein: CASSQEERTRSNTEAFF. CDR3 in DNA: TGTGCCAGCAGCCAAGAAGAACGGACGAGGTCGAACACTGAAGCTTTCTTT.

V and J are TRBV15 and TRBJ1-6; 9 bases fit TRBD1. Germline V gene lookup returns CDR1 LNHNV and CDR2 YYDKDF (reference sequence). The V gene end was trimmed by 1 base and the J gene end by 6 bases; junction bases not matched to a gene: 1. This CDR3 spans 15 amino acids. CDR3 nucleotides: TGTGCCACCAGCAGAGGGACAGGGGTTAATTCACCCCTCCACTTT. Protein sequence: CATSRGTGVNSPLHF.

The rearrangement joins TRBV5-1 to TRBJ2-7, with D tentatively TRBD2 (6 bases). Trimming took 0 bases from V and 4 from J, leaving 11 bases between them. Germline CDR1 and CDR2: SGHRS and YFSETQ. The CDR3 has 14 amino acids. The CDR3 sequence: CASSLDGGVYEQYF. The CDR3 nucleotides read TGCGCCAGCAGCTTGGACGGCGGGGTGTACGAGCAGTACTTC.

This clone appeared many times. The chain combines TRBV9 with TRBJ2-1; either TRBD1 or TRBD2 may fit D (5 bases each). In germline, CDR1 is SGDLS, CDR2 YYNGEE. The CDR3 totals 13 residues. Trimming left V 0 bases short and J 10 bases short, with 11 bases between. The CDR3 sequence: CASSVGGTLEQFF. CDR3 bases: TGTGCCAGCAGCGTAGGGGGGACCCTCGAGCAGTTCTTC.

The chain uses TRBV30 and TRBJ2-3; D may match TRBD1 or TRBD2 (5 bases each). V was trimmed by 5 bases and J by 1 base, leaving 10 bases between them. Germline V gives CDR1 GTSNPN, CDR2 SVGIG (reference sequence). The CDR3 is 13 residues long. The CDR3, as DNA: TGTGCCTGGGGGGGTCACGGCACAGATACGCAGTATTTT. This gives the protein CAWGGHGTDTQYF.

The gene calls are TRBV9 and TRBJ2-1; D is unresolved. The CDR3 runs 13 residues. Germline V CDR1 and CDR2: SGDLS, YYNGEE. Between the trimmed V and J ends, which lost 0 bases and 3 bases, there was a span of 4 bases. The CDR3 bases are TGTGCCAGCAGCGTAGGCAGCTACAATGAGCAGTTCTTC. This gives the protein CASSVGSYNEQFF.

This chain links TRBV7-2 with TRBJ2-7; 9 bases fit TRBD2. The CDR3 runs to 17 residues. The junction had 15 bases not matched to a gene; V was cut back by 5 bases and J by 4 bases. Per germline, CDR1 SGHTA and CDR2 FQGNSA. The CDR3 here is CASSPHNSSGIFYEQYF. The CDR3 coding sequence is TGTGCCAGCAGCCCCCATAATTCTAGCGGGATCTTTTACGAGCAGTACTTC.

V and J are TRBV7-2 and TRBJ2-7; D is undetermined. CDR3 length: 11 amino acids. Per germline, CDR1 SGHTA and CDR2 FQGNSA. V was trimmed by 4 bases and J by 3 bases, leaving 4 bases between them. CDR3 in amino acids: CASSSIYEQYF. CDR3 coding DNA: TGTGCCAGCAGCTCGATCTACGAGCAGTACTTC.

The chain is built from TRBV2 and TRBJ2-1; TRBD1 matches at 8 bases. Trimming at V came to 9 bases and at J to 8 bases, leaving 9 bases not matched to a gene. From germline, CDR1 is SNHLY and CDR2 FYNNEI. The CDR3 is 13 amino acids. The DNA for the CDR3 is TGTGCCAGGTCGAAGGACAGGGCAGATGAGCAGTTCTTC. Translated, it gives CARSKDRADEQFF.